The 16 T cell receptor beta chains in this list originate from one sample, sequenced in a study of neurological immune-mediated disorders. TCRdb re-derived calls from the 5' RACE reads in MiXCR, one entry per CDR3 protein. The table lists tens of thousands of distinct CDR3 sequences, more than 10% of them singletons. The sequenced sample was PBMCs. Every receptor here comes from a woman in her fifties or sixties with HTLV-1-associated myelopathy (HAM/TSP).

The chain joins TRBV5-6 to TRBJ2-7, with TRBD2 matching over 12 bases. The junction had 12 bases not matched to a gene; V was cut back by 4 bases and J by 4 bases. CDR3 length: 17 amino acids. Per the germline V gene, CDR1 is SGHDT and CDR2 is YYEEEE. The CDR3 protein is CASSVLLAGGNGYEQYF. CDR3 DNA sequence: TGTGCCAGCAGCGTTCTACTAGCGGGAGGTAATGGGTACGAGCAGTACTTC.

The table lists this clonotype with many counts. This sequence joins TRBV18 and TRBJ2-3; 14 bases match TRBD2. The trim removed 5 bases at V and 6 bases at J, leaving 10 bases unmatched. Germline assignment: CDR1 KGHSH and CDR2 LQKENI. The CDR3 loop spans 17 amino acids. The CDR3: CASSSLGLAGVVDTQYF. The CDR3 DNA reads TGTGCCAGCTCATCGTTGGGACTAGCGGGAGTGGTGGATACGCAGTATTTT.

Ten or more counts support this clonotype. The chain uses TRBV7-8 and TRBJ2-1; 9 nucleotides agree with TRBD2. This CDR3 has 15 amino acids. V lost 5 bases to trimming and J lost 1 base; unmatched junction nucleotides: 3. Germline CDR1 reads SGHVS; CDR2 reads FQNEAQ. CDR3 nucleotide sequence: TGTGCCAGCAGCGAACTAGCGGGTTCCTACAATGAGCAGTTCTTC. Translating it yields CASSELAGSYNEQFF.

This clonotype was detected many times. The rearrangement links TRBV5-1 to TRBJ1-1; D unclear. The germline CDR1 and CDR2 sequences are SGHRS and YFSETQ. Trimming shortened V by 2 bases and J by 1 base, and 9 bases separated the two germline ends. The CDR3 loop spans 14 amino acids. CDR3: CASSFNTENTEAFF. Written as DNA, the CDR3 is TGCGCCAGCAGCTTCAACACAGAGAACACTGAAGCTTTCTTT.

The sample holds many counts of this clonotype. The chain recombines TRBV20-1 with TRBJ2-5, with D perhaps TRBD2 (7 bases). V was cut by 4 bases and J by 4 bases, with 16 bases left in between. The CDR3 loop spans 14 amino acids. Germline V gene data show CDR1 as DFQATT and CDR2 as SNEGSKA (reference sequence). CDR3 nucleotides: TGCAGTGCTATAGCGGGTGGGGGCGGAGAGACCCAGTACTTC. It translates to CSAIAGGGGETQYF.

This clonotype was seen many times. The chain carries TRBV20-1 and TRBJ2-7; no clear D. Trimming pared 0 bases from V and 2 bases from J, leaving 8 bases between. The CDR3 is 13 residues long. Germline CDR1 is DFQATT and CDR2 is SNEGSKA (reference sequence). In DNA, the CDR3 is TGCAGTGCTAGAGAGGCTGGAACCTACGAGCAGTACTTC. It codes for CSAREAGTYEQYF.

This clonotype was seen ten or more times. The chain recombines TRBV20-1 with TRBJ2-7; 9 positions agree with TRBD2. V was clipped by 3 bases and J by 6 bases; unmatched bases: 18. The CDR3 sequence is 17 residues long. Per the germline V gene, CDR1 is DFQATT and CDR2 is SNEGSKA (reference sequence). The CDR3 spells CSASGWDATLRGGEQYF. For the CDR3, the DNA is TGCAGTGCTAGTGGCTGGGACGCTACCCTGCGGGGGGGCGAGCAGTACTTC.

As DNA, the CDR3 is TGCAGTGCTAGAGGACAGGGGTATGTCACAGATACGCAGTATTTT. Residues: CSARGQGYVTDTQYF. This rearrangement joins TRBV20-1 to TRBJ2-3, with 8 positions matching TRBD1. Germline V gives CDR1 DFQATT, CDR2 SNEGSKA (reference sequence). The CDR3 spans 15 residues. J lost 2 bases, V lost 1 base, and 5 bases had no gene match.

This clonotype has at least ten counts. This chain links TRBV3-1 with TRBJ2-1; 7 positions match TRBD2. Per germline, CDR1 LGHDT and CDR2 YNNKEL (reference sequence). CDR3 length: 14 residues. V gave up 6 bases and J gave up 5 bases; unmatched junction bases: 7. CDR3 bases: TGTGCCAGCAGTTACGGACTAGGAGACAATGAGCAGTTCTTC. Its translation: CASSYGLGDNEQFF.

This clonotype was seen many times. J is TRBJ2-5 and V is TRBV5-5; no clear D. The germline gives CDR1 SGHKS, CDR2 YYEKEE (reference sequence). The V gene lost 1 base and the J gene lost 5 bases, with 9 bases spanning the gap. The CDR3 runs 13 residues. The CDR3: CASSLNVGETQYF. The CDR3, as DNA: TGTGCCAGCAGCTTGAACGTTGGGGAGACCCAGTACTTC.

The table lists this clonotype with many counts. The rearrangement joins TRBV29-1 to TRBJ1-5; D gene unclear. Trimming stripped 5 bases from V and 3 bases from J, with 8 bases between. This CDR3 has 12 amino acids. Germline loops: CDR1 SQVTM, CDR2 ANQGSEA. DNA for the CDR3: TGCAGCGTTAGAGACTCCAATCAGCCCCAGCATTTT. Translating it yields CSVRDSNQPQHF.

This clonotype was observed at least ten times. The chain joins TRBV27 to TRBJ2-7; maybe TRBD1 (6 bases). Germline V gene lookup returns CDR1 MNHEY and CDR2 SMNVEV (reference sequence). The CDR3 totals 14 residues. V lost 4 bases, J lost 7 bases, and 17 bases lay in between. DNA for the CDR3: TGTGCCAGCAGTTCAACCTCAGGGGCTGGGGAGCAGTACTTC. Encoded protein: CASSSTSGAGEQYF.

As for this clonotype: The junction departs from the called germline gene at one end, perhaps through a read error. The rearrangement joins TRBV20-1 to TRBJ2-2, with a tentative D call TRBD1 (5 bases). The V gene's germline CDR1 is DFQATT and CDR2 SNEGSKA (reference sequence). This CDR3 has 14 amino acids. As DNA, the CDR3 is TGCAGTGCTAGAGACAGGGCGAACGCCGGGGAGCTGTTTTTT. It specifies CSARDRANAGELFF.

This clonotype was found many times. The chain combines TRBV7-2 with TRBJ1-1; possible D gene TRBD1, 5 bases. From germline, CDR1 is SGHTA and CDR2 FQGNSA. The CDR3 length is 16 residues. The V end was cut by 2 bases, the J end by 2 bases, with 15 bases between. CDR3: CASSLSRHDSNTEAFF. The CDR3 DNA follows: TGTGCCAGCAGCTTAAGTAGGCACGACAGTAACACTGAAGCTTTCTTT.

This clonotype was found a few times. This sequence joins TRBV27 and TRBJ2-3; D ambiguous. Between the trimmed V and J ends, which lost 10 bases and 11 bases, there was a span of 28 bases. In germline, CDR1 is MNHEY, CDR2 SMNVEV (reference sequence). There are 15 residues in the CDR3. CDR3 protein: CAIRSSESSYNEQYF. The DNA for the CDR3 is TGTGCCATCAGGAGTTCCGAGAGCTCCTACAATGAGCAGTATTTT.

This clonotype was detected a few times. The chain combines TRBV6-1 with TRBJ1-4; D remains ambiguous. From germline, CDR1 is MNHNS and CDR2 SASEGT. The CDR3 has 13 residues. V gave up 4 bases and J gave up 7 bases, with 10 bases separating them. The CDR3 bases are TGTGCCAGCAGTGCGACGCCGAGTGAAAAACTGTTTTTT. Translation gives CASSATPSEKLFF.